A single sample is the source of the 7 T cell receptor beta chains below, sequenced in a study of T cell responses to AZD1222 COVID-19 vaccine. The assay was immunoSEQ multiplex PCR, and TCRdb's table has in-frame clones only and misses some. The sample has 110,000 to 150,000 clones, over 75% seen once. The source material was peripheral blood, sampled on day 0 of AZD1222 vaccination. The receptors derive from an adult in good health.

The rearrangement uses TRBV6-5 and TRBJ2-5; D gene ambiguous. CDR1 is MNHEY, CDR2 SVGAGI, per germline. V dropped 2 bases and J dropped 12 bases, with 10 bases sitting between them. CDR3 length: 11 residues. The DNA for the CDR3 is TGTGCCAGCAGTTACAGCTCCAGAGAGTACTTC. Translating gives CASSYSSREYF.

The chain carries TRBV11-2 and TRBJ2-7, with 9 bases aligning to TRBD2. The CDR3 spans 15 residues. Trimming took 5 bases from V and 4 from J; bases not matched to a gene: 9. The germline V gene has CDR1 SGHAT and CDR2 FQNNGV. CDR3 in amino acids: CASSRPGLALYEQYF. In nucleotides, the CDR3 is TGTGCCAGCAGCCGACCGGGACTAGCCCTTTACGAGCAGTACTTC.

The chain is built from TRBV28 and TRBJ2-7, with D uncertain. Deletions cut 2 bases from V and 3 bases from J, with 11 bases between. This CDR3 is built from 14 residues. Germline CDR1 MDHEN, CDR2 SYDVKM. The CDR3 loop is CASSLTGRVYEQYF. CDR3 nucleotide sequence: TGTGCCAGCAGTTTAACGGGCAGAGTCTACGAGCAGTACTTC.

The J gene is TRBJ2-2, the V gene TRBV11-2, with D unclear. Deletions cut 3 bases from V and 10 bases from J, with 15 bases between. The CDR3 is made up of 14 amino acids. Germline CDR1 SGHAT, CDR2 FQNNGV. CDR3 protein: CASSFSGYDPELFF. The CDR3 region has the DNA TGTGCCAGCAGCTTTTCCGGCTATGACCCGGAGCTGTTTTTT.

The gene calls are TRBV9 and TRBJ1-2; 10 bases line up with TRBD1. This CDR3 region has 18 residues. V shed 0 bases, J shed 4 bases, and the junction held 12 bases outside the gene matches. The germline gives CDR1 SGDLS, CDR2 YYNGEE. Written as DNA, the CDR3 is TGTGCCAGCAGCGTAGAGGGACAGGGGCCGTCCAGGGGCTATGGCTACACCTTC. Its translation is CASSVEGQGPSRGYGYTF. Full variable domain (outside the CDR3, taken from reference TRBV9 and TRBJ1-2): DSGVTQTPKHLITATGQRVTLRCSPRSGDLSVYWYQQSLDQGLQFLIQYYNGEERAKGNILERFSAQQFPDLHSELNLSSLELGDSALYFCASSVEGQGPSRGYGYTFGSGTRLTVV.

The V and J genes are TRBV14 and TRBJ2-3; TRBD2 matches at 7 bases. Looked up from germline, CDR1 is SGHDN and CDR2 is FVKESK. CDR3 length: 14 residues. V dropped 7 bases and J dropped 0; count of bases not matched to a gene: 4. The CDR3 loop is CASTGGSSTDTQYF. DNA of the CDR3: TGTGCCAGCACTGGCGGGAGTAGCACAGATACGCAGTATTTT.

The CDR3 region is CASSYTSGGPYEQYF. DNA for the CDR3: TGCGCCAGCAGCTACACTAGCGGGGGACCCTACGAGCAGTACTTC. The chain joins TRBV4-1 to TRBJ2-7, with 11 positions matching TRBD2. Germline lookup yields CDR1 MGHRA and CDR2 YSYEKL. The V gene end was trimmed by 5 bases and the J gene end by 2 bases; junction bases not matched to a gene: 5. The CDR3 has 15 residues.